The next 21 T cell receptor beta chains were all read from a single sample in a study of cytomegalovirus exposure and HLA in healthy donors. PCR employed 60 Vbeta and 13 Jbeta primers. Some clones are missing from TCRdb's copy, which holds only in-frame ones; the method was immunoSEQ multiplex PCR. Of some 130,000 clones in the sample, 76% were seen once. The specimen sequenced was PBMCs. The source is a man in his forties in good health and CMV-seronegative.

This clone was seen a few times. Other DNA sequences in this specimen translate into the identical CDR3. This chain joins TRBV6-4 and TRBJ1-5, with D possibly matching TRBD1 (6 bases). V was shortened by 6 bases and J by 0 bases, with 24 bases between the two germline ends. The CDR3 spans 19 residues. Looked up from germline, CDR1 is MRHNA and CDR2 is SNTAGT. The CDR3 protein is CASSPGALAPAYSNQPQHF. The CDR3, as DNA: TGTGCCAGCAGCCCAGGGGCGTTGGCACCTGCCTATAGCAATCAGCCCCAGCATTTT.

The chain couples TRBV9 to TRBJ2-5; D gene unclear. The germline CDR1 and CDR2 sequences are SGDLS and YYNGEE. Trimming removed 7 bases from V and 5 bases from J, with 3 bases in between. The length of the CDR3 is 9 residues. The CDR3 loop reads CASQETQYF. The DNA of the CDR3 is TGTGCCAGCCAGGAGACCCAGTACTTC.

J is TRBJ2-3 and V is TRBV11-2; D may be TRBD2 (6 bases). V shed 1 base and J shed 6 bases, with 11 bases lying between them. The CDR3 contains 14 residues. CDR1 and CDR2 from the germline V gene are SGHAT and FQNNGV. The CDR3 spells CASSLGSLADTQYF. The CDR3 bases are TGTGCCAGCAGCTTAGGGAGCCTAGCGGATACGCAGTATTTT.

With respect to this clone: One end of the junction does not line up with germline, which may come from a read error. The chain combines TRBV11-3 with TRBJ2-7; TRBD2 might be the D (7 bases). CDR3 length equals 11 residues. Germline lookup yields CDR1 SGHNT and CDR2 YENEEA. CDR3 DNA sequence: TGTGCCAGCAGCTCCGAAGAGGGGGGGGACTTC. Translation gives CASSSEEGGDF. Full variable domain (rest looked up from reference TRBV11-3 and TRBJ2-7): EAGVVQSPRYKIIEKKQPVAFWCNPISGHNTLYWYLQNLGQGPELLIRYENEEAVDDSQLPKDRFSAERLKGVDSTLKIQPAELGDSAVYLCASSSEEGGDFGPGTRLTVT.

The chain carries TRBV30 and TRBJ1-5; D possibly corresponds to TRBD1 (6 bases). The CDR3 has 15 residues. Looked up from germline, CDR1 is GTSNPN and CDR2 is SVGIG (reference sequence). The V end was cut by 4 bases, the J end by 2 bases, with 15 bases between. The CDR3: CAWTQGFGGNQPQHF. DNA of the CDR3: TGTGCCTGGACCCAGGGGTTTGGGGGCAATCAGCCCCAGCATTTT.

CDR3 DNA sequence: TGTGCCAGCAGCAGCGGGACTAGCGGGTACAATGAGCAGTTCTTC. Translating it yields CASSSGTSGYNEQFF. V and J are TRBV7-6 and TRBJ2-1, with 12 bases fitting TRBD2. Losses at the gene ends were 5 bases for V and 4 bases for J; bases not matched to a gene: 3. This CDR3 region has 15 residues. Per the germline V gene, CDR1 is SGHVS and CDR2 is FNYEAQ.

This clone was observed a few times. This rearrangement joins TRBV5-1 to TRBJ2-1; 7 nucleotides match TRBD1. The V and J ends lost 0 bases and 0 bases, in that order; junction bases with no gene match: 3. The CDR3 spans 16 residues. The germline CDR1 and CDR2 sequences are SGHRS and YFSETQ. Here the CDR3 reads CASSLGGTVSYNEQFF. In DNA form, the CDR3 reads TGCGCCAGCAGCTTGGGGGGGACAGTCTCCTACAATGAGCAGTTCTTC.

The V and J genes are TRBV7-8 and TRBJ2-1; D is possibly TRBD2 (5 bases). Germline lookup yields CDR1 SGHVS and CDR2 FQNEAQ. The V and J ends lost 1 base and 3 bases respectively, with 22 bases between them. The CDR3 contains 19 residues. CDR3 sequence: CASSLGSQGPAVVYNEQFF. CDR3 sequence (DNA): TGTGCCAGCAGCTTAGGGTCCCAAGGACCAGCGGTAGTCTACAATGAGCAGTTCTTC.

Here the CDR3 DNA reads TGTGCCAGCTCACTTGGACAGAAGCGCTCTGGAAACACCATATATTTT. Amino acids: CASSLGQKRSGNTIYF. This chain joins TRBV18 and TRBJ1-3; the D gene is possibly TRBD1 (6 bases). CDR3 length: 16 amino acids. V lost 4 bases to trimming and J lost 0 bases, with 13 bases between them. CDR1 is KGHSH and CDR2 is LQKENI in the germline V gene.

There are a few counts of this clone. This chain uses TRBV19 with TRBJ2-1, with 10 bases fitting TRBD1. CDR1 is LNHDA and CDR2 is SQIVND in the germline V gene (reference sequence). V lost 9 bases to trimming and J lost 0 bases; unmatched junction nucleotides: 5. This CDR3 is 15 amino acids long. The CDR3 DNA reads TGTGCCAGCAGGGACAGGGGAAGCTCCTACAATGAGCAGTTCTTC. Translating gives CASRDRGSSYNEQFF.

The genes are TRBV12-2 and TRBJ1-5; TRBD1, the D gene given by the table, was not confirmed from the DNA. TRBV12-2 is a pseudogene. The CDR3 runs to 16 residues. The CDR3 is CASRTPTGGSNQPQHF. The CDR3 DNA follows: TGTGCAAGTCGAACCCCGACAGGGGGCTCAAATCAGCCCCAGCATTTT.

The chain couples TRBV5-4 to TRBJ2-7; D might be TRBD2 (6 bases). The CDR3 spans 14 residues. V was shortened by 3 bases and J by 11 bases, with 21 bases between the two germline ends. In germline, CDR1 is SGHNT, CDR2 YYREEE (reference sequence). Written as DNA, the CDR3 is TGTGCCAGCAGCTCGGAGGGTCCAAACTTACCTAAGTACTTC. Amino acid sequence: CASSSEGPNLPKYF.

The chain couples TRBV4-3 to TRBJ1-1; a possible D gene is TRBD1 (6 bases). This CDR3 is 17 amino acids long. The V gene lost 1 base and the J gene lost 1 base, with 16 bases spanning the gap. Germline values: CDR1 LGHNA, CDR2 YSLEER. The CDR3 here is CASSQVLTWDKNTEAFF. Written as DNA, the CDR3 is TGCGCCAGCAGCCAAGTTCTTACTTGGGACAAGAACACTGAAGCTTTCTTT.

The gene calls are TRBV9 and TRBJ2-1, with D perhaps matching TRBD2 (6 bases). The CDR3 contains 17 residues. Germline V lookup: CDR1 SGDLS, CDR2 YYNGEE. V lost 3 bases and J 0 bases, leaving 16 bases between the germline ends. The CDR3 reads CASSGGISGGSYNEQFF. CDR3 in DNA: TGTGCCAGCAGCGGGGGGATTAGCGGAGGCTCCTACAATGAGCAGTTCTTC. The whole variable domain, filled in from reference TRBV9 and TRBJ2-1, reads DSGVTQTPKHLITATGQRVTLRCSPRSGDLSVYWYQQSLDQGLQFLIQYYNGEERAKGNILERFSAQQFPDLHSELNLSSLELGDSALYFCASSGGISGGSYNEQFFGPGTRLTVL.

The V call is TRBV5-6, the J call TRBJ1-1, with 11 nucleotides matching TRBD1. This CDR3 is built from 14 residues. CDR1 and CDR2 from the germline V gene are SGHDT and YYEEEE. V was clipped by 4 bases and J by 6 bases; unmatched bases: 5. In nucleotides, the CDR3 is TGTGCCAGCAGCGACGGGACAGGGGGGGCTGAAGCTTTCTTT. Encoded protein: CASSDGTGGAEAFF.

This clone occurred a few times. This chain joins TRBV27 and TRBJ1-1; 9 nucleotides align to TRBD1. CDR3 length: 14 amino acids. The trim removed 4 bases at V and 5 bases at J, leaving 5 bases unmatched. From germline, CDR1 is MNHEY and CDR2 SMNVEV (reference sequence). CDR3 DNA sequence: TGTGCCAGCAGTTCGGGACAGGGTGGGACTGAAGCTTTCTTT. The encoded protein is CASSSGQGGTEAFF.

The V and J genes are TRBV12-5 and TRBJ1-1; D perhaps matches TRBD1 (6 bases). The V end lost 1 base, the J end lost 0 bases, and 12 bases lay between the germline ends. Germline CDR1 LGHNT, CDR2 FRNRAP. The CDR3 extends over 16 amino acids. This CDR3 is CASGLGQGFMNTEAFF. The CDR3 DNA is TGTGCTAGTGGTTTGGGTCAGGGGTTCATGAACACTGAAGCTTTCTTT. The variable domain in full, completed from reference TRBV12-5 and TRBJ1-1, reads DARVTQTPRHKVTEMGQEVTMRCQPILGHNTVFWYRQTMMQGLELLAYFRNRAPLDDSGMPKDRFSAEMPDATLATLKIQPSEPRDSAVYFCASGLGQGFMNTEAFFGQGTRLTVV.

This clone was counted a single time. CDR3 amino acids: CASPRRRMTYEQYF. The CDR3, as DNA: TGTGCCAGCCCGCGCCGGAGAATGACTTACGAGCAGTACTTC. This chain joins TRBV5-4 and TRBJ2-7; D gene ambiguous. The ends were cut back, 7 bases at V and 4 bases at J, with 18 bases in the middle. The CDR3 spans 14 residues. The germline V gene has CDR1 SGHNT and CDR2 YYREEE (reference sequence).

The CDR3 DNA follows: TGTGCCATCAGTGATACCGGGACTACCTACGAGCAGTACTTC. It yields the protein CAISDTGTTYEQYF. This sequence joins TRBV10-3 and TRBJ2-7, with TRBD2 identical over 7 bases. Germline CDR1 and CDR2: ENHRY and SYGVKD. With V trimmed by 3 bases and J by 2 bases, 4 bases remained unmatched. The CDR3 runs to 14 residues.

The V call is TRBV5-4, the J call TRBJ2-1; D is possibly TRBD2 (6 bases). V dropped 0 bases and J dropped 9 bases, with 19 bases sitting between them. The CDR3 covers 16 residues. Germline lookup yields CDR1 SGHNT and CDR2 YYREEE (reference sequence). The CDR3 here is CASSLGLPTGAVEQFF. Written as DNA, the CDR3 is TGTGCCAGCAGCTTGGGACTACCGACGGGAGCGGTTGAGCAGTTCTTC.

This rearrangement joins TRBV27 to TRBJ1-2, with TRBD1 identical over 8 bases. CDR1 and CDR2 (germline): MNHEY, SMNVEV (reference sequence). The V and J ends lost 2 bases and 7 bases, in that order; junction bases with no gene match: 12. The CDR3 runs 16 residues. CDR3 in DNA: TGTGCCAGCAGTTTACAACCAGGGGGCGCGGTTCGTGGCTACACCTTC. It codes for CASSLQPGGAVRGYTF.